The 28 T cell receptor beta chains in this list originate from one sample, sequenced in a study of glioma-infiltrating T cells. TCR alpha and beta CDR3 regions were amplified from RNA using iRepertoire nested multiplex PCR. One entry per CDR3 protein, called by TCRdb with MiXCR from the multiplex PCR reads. The sample lists about 140,000 distinct CDR3 sequences, 39% seen once, with 20% in the top ten. Sequenced sample: glioma tissue, nonneoplastic brain tissue, or PBMCs (not recorded which). The receptors stem from a human donor with low-grade glioma or glioblastoma, undergoing nonglioma brain surgery, or in good health (not recorded which).

The chain couples TRBV6-1 to TRBJ1-1; no clear D. The V gene's germline CDR1 is MNHNS and CDR2 SASEGT. This CDR3 has 15 residues. With 5 bases removed from V and 1 base from J, the gap between germline ends came to 14 bases. The CDR3 reads CASSHQRDKNTEAFF. The CDR3 DNA reads as TGTGCCAGCAGTCACCAAAGAGATAAGAACACTGAAGCTTTCTTT.

V gene TRBV6-6 combines with J gene TRBJ1-1; possibly TRBD1 for D (5 bases). This CDR3 is built from 16 residues. Trimming removed 2 bases at V and 1 base at J, with 14 bases between. Germline lookup yields CDR1 MNHNY and CDR2 SVGAGI (reference sequence). The CDR3 DNA reads as TGTGCCAGCAGTTACCGGGACTCCACAAGGAACACTGAAGCTTTCTTT. It codes for CASSYRDSTRNTEAFF.

The rearrangement joins TRBV6-5 to TRBJ2-7, with D tentatively TRBD1 (6 bases). V lost 4 bases and J 9 bases, leaving 13 bases between the germline ends. Germline V CDR1 and CDR2: MNHEY, SVGAGI. The CDR3 contains 12 residues. The DNA for the CDR3 is TGTGCCAGCAGTTTAACAGGGCGCGGGCAGTACTTC. It yields the protein CASSLTGRGQYF.

This clonotype was observed at least ten times. The rearrangement uses TRBV6-1 and TRBJ2-7; D is unresolved. Trimming shortened V by 5 bases and J by 4 bases, and 6 bases separated the two germline ends. Germline assignment: CDR1 MNHNS and CDR2 SASEGT. There are 11 residues in the CDR3. The CDR3 DNA follows: TGTGCCAGCAGTTCAACTTACGAGCAGTACTTC. Translating it yields CASSSTYEQYF.

A remark on this clonotype: A much larger clone is a single base away; this may be a read error. The chain joins TRBV6-1 to TRBJ1-1; a weak D match, TRBD1 (6 bases). The CDR3 contains 15 residues. CDR1 is MNHNS and CDR2 is SASEGT in the germline V gene. DNA for the CDR3: TGTGCCAGCAGTGAAGCGGCAGGGGCGAACACTGAAGCTTCCTTT. It codes for CASSEAAGANTEASF.

V usage is TRBV15 and J usage is TRBJ2-3, with D perhaps assigned TRBD1 or TRBD2 (5 bases each). Trimming removed 0 bases at V and 2 bases at J, with 9 bases between. Germline lookup yields CDR1 LNHNV and CDR2 YYDKDF (reference sequence). This CDR3 spans 15 amino acids. CDR3 loop: CATSREGEHTDTQYF. CDR3 DNA: TGTGCCACCAGCAGAGAAGGGGAGCACACAGATACGCAGTATTTT.

This clonotype was seen a handful of times. DNA of the CDR3: TGCGCCAGCAGCCAAGATAATGGCCCGGGAGGCTATGGCTACACCTTC. It specifies CASSQDNGPGGYGYTF. This rearrangement joins TRBV4-1 to TRBJ1-2; D remains ambiguous. The CDR3 runs to 16 residues. Germline assignment: CDR1 MGHRA and CDR2 YSYEKL. Trimming removed 0 bases from V and 4 bases from J, with 15 bases in between.

The chain is built from TRBV29-1 and TRBJ1-5; D gene ambiguous. This CDR3 is 13 amino acids long. Trimming removed 3 bases from V and 1 base from J, with 7 bases in between. Germline V gives CDR1 SQVTM, CDR2 ANQGSEA. The CDR3 region is CSVEAGSNQPQHF. The CDR3 bases are TGCAGCGTTGAGGCCGGGAGCAATCAGCCCCAGCATTTT.

The genes are TRBV19 and TRBJ2-7, with D perhaps assigned TRBD1 or TRBD2 (6 bases each). Trimming cost V 8 bases and J 4 bases, with 9 bases left between them. The CDR3 is 11 amino acids. From germline, CDR1 is LNHDA and CDR2 SQIVND (reference sequence). The DNA for the CDR3 is TGTGCCAGTCGGAGGGGGTACGAGCAGTACTTC. Its protein is CASRRGYEQYF.

A remark on this clonotype: A junction boundary mismatches the germline segment, possibly from a read error. J is TRBJ1-1 and V is TRBV10-3; D call uncertain. The CDR3 spans 13 residues. Germline CDR1 ENHRY, CDR2 SYGVKD. The CDR3 reads CAISESAVPEALF. The DNA for the CDR3 is TGTGCCATCAGTGAGTCGGCGGTCCCTGAAGCTCTCTTT.

This clonotype was observed a few times. The rearrangement links TRBV28 to TRBJ2-6, with D uncertain. Trimming pared 6 bases from V and 1 base from J, leaving 10 bases between. This CDR3 has 15 amino acids. Germline CDR1 is MDHEN and CDR2 is SYDVKM. The CDR3, as DNA: TGTGCCAGCAGCTATAGATTGTCTGGGGCCAACGTCCTGACTTTC. Encoded protein: CASSYRLSGANVLTF.

The rearrangement uses TRBV3-1 and TRBJ1-6; 7 positions match TRBD1. V shed 4 bases and J 9 bases; nucleotides not matched to a gene: 6. This CDR3 is built from 14 residues. Germline CDR1 is LGHDT and CDR2 is YNNKEL (reference sequence). The CDR3 sequence is CASSRDREVSPLHF. CDR3 nucleotide sequence: TGTGCCAGCAGCCGCGACAGGGAAGTTTCACCCCTCCACTTT.

This clonotype was recorded a few times. The genes are TRBV20-1 and TRBJ2-3; D possibly corresponds to TRBD2 (5 bases). Germline CDR1 is DFQATT and CDR2 is SNEGSKA (reference sequence). Trimming pared 3 bases from V and 5 bases from J, leaving 12 bases between. This CDR3 contains 13 residues. The CDR3 nucleotides read TGCAGTGCTAGCGTCGGGAATGGAGATACGCAGTATTTT. Amino acid sequence: CSASVGNGDTQYF.

In its sample, this clonotype was seen a few times. V is TRBV6-1 and J is TRBJ2-2, with no clear D. Germline V gene data show CDR1 as MNHNS and CDR2 as SASEGT. V gave up 8 bases and J gave up 3 bases, with 13 bases separating them. The CDR3 runs to 14 residues. DNA for the CDR3: TGTGCCAGCCAGCGAGGACGGTACACCGGGGAGCTGTTTTTT. Amino acid sequence: CASQRGRYTGELFF.

The chain employs TRBV20-1 and TRBJ2-7; D unresolved. The CDR3 extends over 14 amino acids. Germline CDR1 is DFQATT and CDR2 is SNEGSKA (reference sequence). V was trimmed by 6 bases and J by 4 bases, leaving 19 bases between them. The CDR3 DNA follows: TGCAGTGCCGATGACTTTAGCAGCCGGTACGAGCAGTACTTC. Amino acid sequence: CSADDFSSRYEQYF.

The chain recombines TRBV6-1 with TRBJ1-2; D unclear. The V end lost 7 bases, the J end lost 6 bases, and 15 bases lay between the germline ends. CDR3 length equals 13 residues. Germline CDR1 reads MNHNS; CDR2 reads SASEGT. The CDR3 region is CASTTYTYDGYTF. The CDR3 DNA reads as TGTGCCAGCACCACATACACCTACGATGGCTACACCTTC.

This clonotype came up a few times. The gene calls are TRBV29-1 and TRBJ1-2; tentative D call: TRBD1 (5 bases). V lost 5 bases and J lost 4, with 11 bases in between. The germline V gene has CDR1 SQVTM and CDR2 ANQGSEA. CDR3 size: 12 residues. CDR3 nucleotides: TGCAGCGTTCGGGGGGGGGGCTATGGCTACACCTTC. It encodes CSVRGGGYGYTF.

This clonotype came up a few times. The chain links TRBV4-1 to TRBJ2-1; D is perhaps TRBD1 (6 bases). Germline CDR1 is MGHRA and CDR2 is YSYEKL. The CDR3 sequence is 15 residues long. V was pared by 1 base and J by 3 bases, with 10 bases between. The CDR3 is CASSQVRGVYNEQFF. DNA for the CDR3: TGCGCCAGCAGCCAAGTCAGGGGCGTCTACAATGAGCAGTTCTTC.

The chain employs TRBV27 and TRBJ2-2; tentative D call: TRBD1 (5 bases). The CDR3 is 15 residues long. Trimming took 5 bases from V and 0 from J, leaving 10 bases between them. From germline, CDR1 is MNHEY and CDR2 SMNVEV (reference sequence). CDR3 loop: CASSVGPANTGELFF. The DNA of the CDR3 is TGTGCCAGCAGTGTGGGGCCGGCGAACACCGGGGAGCTGTTTTTT.

The chain employs TRBV10-3 and TRBJ1-5, with a weak D call TRBD1 (5 bases). In germline, CDR1 is ENHRY, CDR2 SYGVKD. Trimming took 6 bases from V and 5 from J, leaving 11 bases between them. The CDR3 is made up of 13 amino acids. The CDR3 spells CAIRQGYDQPQHF. The DNA for the CDR3 is TGTGCCATCAGGCAGGGTTATGATCAGCCCCAGCATTTT.

V and J are TRBV7-3 and TRBJ1-4; D not resolved. Trimming left V 0 bases short and J 7 bases short, with 6 bases between. Germline CDR1 and CDR2: SGHTA and FQGTGA. This CDR3 has 13 residues. CDR3 region: CASSLTSGEKLFF. CDR3 nucleotides: TGTGCCAGCAGCTTAACTAGCGGTGAAAAACTGTTTTTT.

This clonotype was seen once. The junction departs from germline at one end; a sequencing error may be responsible. The chain has TRBV6-2 or TRBV6-3 and TRBJ1-1; D is undetermined. Per germline, CDR1 MNHEY and CDR2 SVGEGT. The length of the CDR3 is 14 residues. CDR3 nucleotide sequence: TGTGCCAGCAGTCCCTCCAGCATGAAGACTGAAGCTTTCTTT. It is translated as CASSPSSMKTEAFF.

The CDR3: CSATGRQLGDNTQYF. The CDR3 DNA reads as TGCAGTGCTACTGGAAGGCAGTTAGGTGACAATACGCAGTATTTT. This chain connects TRBV20-1 to TRBJ2-3, with D unresolved. The CDR3 length is 15 residues. Germline V gives CDR1 DFQATT, CDR2 SNEGSKA (reference sequence). Trimming cost V 4 bases and J 7 bases, with 21 bases left between them.

This clonotype was recorded many times. The chain joins TRBV27 to TRBJ2-7, with no clear D. Looked up from germline, CDR1 is MNHEY and CDR2 is SMNVEV (reference sequence). CDR3 length: 12 amino acids. V was trimmed by 2 bases and J by 5 bases, leaving 7 bases between them. DNA of the CDR3: TGTGCCAGCAGTTTAGTAGGCCACGAGCAGTACTTC. As protein: CASSLVGHEQYF.

This chain links TRBV6-5 with TRBJ2-7; 15 positions match TRBD2. CDR1 and CDR2 from the germline V gene are MNHEY and SVGAGI. The CDR3 contains 18 residues. The ends lost 7 bases at V and 0 bases at J; junction bases unmatched: 10. The CDR3 coding sequence is TGTGCCAGCACTCCGGGACTAGCGGGAGGAAAAAGCTCCTACGAGCAGTACTTC. This sequence encodes CASTPGLAGGKSSYEQYF.

This chain links TRBV4-1 with TRBJ1-1; 7 bases map to TRBD1. V gave up 7 bases and J gave up 1 base; unmatched junction bases: 3. The germline V gene has CDR1 MGHRA and CDR2 YSYEKL. The CDR3 sequence is 13 residues long. DNA for the CDR3: TGCGCCAGCACCCGGACAGGGAACACTGAAGCTTTCTTT. It translates to CASTRTGNTEAFF.

This clonotype was counted a few times. The chain has TRBV28 and TRBJ1-1; no clear D. CDR3 length: 14 residues. Germline loops: CDR1 MDHEN, CDR2 SYDVKM. V lost 3 bases to trimming and J lost 6 bases, with 14 bases between them. For the CDR3, the DNA is TGTGCCAGCAGTTTTCGCGCCCAGCGCTCTGAAGCTTTCTTT. Residues: CASSFRAQRSEAFF.

The genes are TRBV6-1 and TRBJ2-5; D not resolved. Germline loops: CDR1 MNHNS, CDR2 SASEGT. Trimming stripped 6 bases from V and 2 bases from J, with 13 bases between. This CDR3 region has 14 residues. The CDR3 loop reads CASRRERPQETQYF. CDR3 DNA sequence: TGTGCCAGCAGGCGAGAAAGACCTCAAGAGACCCAGTACTTC.